This T cell receptor (beta chain) was profiled in a study of Ad26.COV2.S vaccination and SARS-CoV-2 variants. CDR1 and CDR2 (germline): LGHNA, YSLEER. Trimming stripped 1 base from V and 2 bases from J, with 12 bases between. This CDR3 has 15 amino acids. Treatment noted: around 19 received Ad26.COV2.S at low or high dose, single or two shots; roughly five received placebo; per-sample allocation not given. Repertoires come from day 63 after the first vaccine or placebo injection. Sequencing was performed with immunoSEQ multiplex PCR; in TCRdb, only in-frame clones are kept and a portion is missing. Seen here are 350,000 to 600,000 clones, 80% to 90% observed once, and the top ten hold approximately 1.7%.

The input for sequencing was peripheral blood, taken in a trial of Ad26.COV2.S vaccine versus placebo. V is TRBV4-3 and J is TRBJ2-7; D may match TRBD1 or TRBD2 (5 bases each). The receptor comes from a person aged 18-65 years who received the Ad26.COV2.S COVID-19 vaccine or a placebo. The CDR3 region is CASSQGLTAAYEQYF. The CDR3 DNA reads TGCGCCAGCAGCCAAGGGCTGACAGCGGCCTACGAGCAGTACTTC.